This is a list of T cell receptor beta chains from one sample in a study of human T cells and chemical hapten exposure. TCRdb passed the RACE reads through MiXCR, listing each CDR3 protein once. The data show tens of thousands of distinct CDR3 sequences, 5.5% seen once. Input material: whole blood. All receptors come from a human donor in good health. Some clones in this sample may be carry-over from other donors' samples. Both conserved end residues are part of each CDR3. D genes are given only for firm matches. Rows may omit the clone size; those that give it use once, few, many or a size class.

clone size | J gene | V gene | D gene | CDR3 protein | CDR3 DNA
many | TRBJ1-6 | TRBV2 | - | CASSGGIMSSPLHF | TGTGCCAGCAGTGGTGGCATCATGAGTTCACCCCTCCACTTT
- | TRBJ2-4 | TRBV12-3/TRBV12-4 | TRBD2 | CASSTGLGGNIQYF | TGTGCCAGCAGTACGGGACTAGGGGGAAACATTCAGTACTTC
many | TRBJ2-3 | TRBV6-5 | - | CASSSQLNTQYF | TGTGCCAGCAGTTCCCAGCTCAACACGCAGTATTTT
many | TRBJ2-5 | TRBV7-2 | TRBD1 | CASSSRDRPYQETQYF | TGTGCCAGCAGCAGCCGGGACAGGCCTTACCAAGAGACCCAGTACTTC
many | TRBJ2-1 | TRBV2 | TRBD2 | CASELAGGDDEQFF | TGTGCCAGCGAACTAGCGGGAGGGGATGATGAGCAGTTCTTC
many | TRBJ1-1 | TRBV18 | TRBD1 | CASSPFGTGNTEAFF | TGTGCCAGCTCACCTTTTGGGACAGGCAACACTGAAGCTTTCTTT
many | TRBJ2-1 | TRBV6-2/TRBV6-3 | - | CASSYSEDYDNEQFF | TGTGCCAGCAGTTACTCGGAGGACTACGACAATGAGCAGTTCTTC
many | TRBJ2-4 | TRBV3-1 | TRBD2 | CASSLTSGRYDIQYF | TGTGCCAGCAGCTTAACTAGCGGGAGATATGACATTCAGTACTTC
many | TRBJ1-1 | TRBV10-3 | - | CAISSQGLNTEAFF | TGTGCCATCAGTAGTCAGGGGTTGAACACTGAAGCTTTCTTT
many | TRBJ2-7 | TRBV23-1 | - | CASSSGALPGEQYF | TGCGCCAGCAGTTCCGGGGCTCTCCCAGGCGAGCAGTACTTC
many | TRBJ1-2 | TRBV28 | - | CASSWGGHYYGYTF | TGTGCCAGCAGTTGGGGGGGCCATTACTATGGCTACACCTTC
few | TRBJ1-1 | TRBV7-8 | - | CASSFQGITEAFF | TGTGCCAGCAGCTTTCAGGGGATCACTGAAGCTTTCTTT
- | TRBJ1-5 | TRBV12-3/TRBV12-4 | TRBD1 | CASSLSGDPGTGGQPQHF | TGTGCCAGCAGTCTTAGTGGGGATCCGGGGACAGGGGGTCAGCCCCAGCATTTT
many | TRBJ1-5 | TRBV6-2/TRBV6-3 | - | CASSQMGQPQHF | TGTGCCAGCAGCCAAATGGGTCAGCCCCAGCATTTT
many | TRBJ2-3 | TRBV7-2 | TRBD1 | CASSLARTGVGTDTQYF | TGTGCCAGCAGCTTAGCTCGAACAGGGGTCGGCACAGATACGCAGTATTTT
many | TRBJ1-2 | TRBV12-3/TRBV12-4 | TRBD1 | CASSLDRVTYGYTF | TGTGCCAGCAGTCTTGACAGGGTAACCTATGGCTACACCTTC